This is a list of T cell receptor beta chains from one sample in a study of blood T cell repertoires in COVID-19. Only in-frame clones appear in the TCRdb table, and some are missing; sequencing was by immunoSEQ multiplex PCR. The sample includes about 210,000 clones, 80% of them seen just once. The material sequenced was peripheral blood. Receptor source: a human donor in a cohort sampled during active COVID-19. Both conserved end residues are trimmed from each CDR3. Each record gives: V gene, CDR3 length, CDR3 protein.

v_gene: TRBV6-5
len: 11
CDR3aa: ASSYSARTEAF

v_gene: TRBV9
len: 9
CDR3aa: ASIGGGEAF

v_gene: TRBV20-1
len: 13
CDR3aa: SASAGTGDSETQY

v_gene: TRBV19
len: 15
CDR3aa: ASSIRGGAILQETQY

v_gene: TRBV27
len: 10
CDR3aa: ASSLGGYEQY

v_gene: TRBV18
len: 10
CDR3aa: ASSPQAYEQY

v_gene: TRBV19
len: 10
CDR3aa: ASSIGVGPLH

v_gene: TRBV4-3
len: 14
CDR3aa: ASSQDGLVIYGEQF

v_gene: TRBV3-1/TRBV3-2
len: 11
CDR3aa: ATADRRNTEAF

v_gene: TRBV19
len: 11
CDR3aa: AAKTGARSPLH

v_gene: TRBV6-5
len: 10
CDR3aa: ASNPPQGGYT

v_gene: TRBV29-1
len: 10
CDR3aa: SGADGNTEAF

v_gene: TRBV4-3
len: 13
CDR3aa: ASSQSGWTIGEQF

v_gene: TRBV28
len: 12
CDR3aa: ASSSGSDGNTIY

v_gene: TRBV24-1
len: 14
CDR3aa: ATSDTGSIQSGELF

v_gene: TRBV13
len: 11
CDR3aa: ASSLGQDTEAF

v_gene: TRBV19
len: 13
CDR3aa: ASSNRQGWADTQY

v_gene: TRBV18
len: 13
CDR3aa: ASSPRQGLGEKLF

v_gene: TRBV11-1
len: 10
CDR3aa: ASSPQGDEQY

v_gene: TRBV27
len: 16
CDR3aa: ASSLYGELPGDTDTQY

v_gene: TRBV6-6
len: 12
CDR3aa: ASSYVVVSGELF

v_gene: TRBV28
len: 10
CDR3aa: ASKDRSFGYT

v_gene: TRBV7-9
len: 12
CDR3aa: ASSLESGGFGQF

v_gene: TRBV13
len: 13
CDR3aa: ASSHRGQVENIQY

v_gene: TRBV5-1
len: 12
CDR3aa: ASQGGLPSETQY

v_gene: TRBV30
len: 11
CDR3aa: AWSGRRNQPQH

v_gene: TRBV10-1
len: 13
CDR3aa: ASNNLLGLQYEQY

v_gene: TRBV7-2
len: 16
CDR3aa: ASSLAPSGGAGADTQY

v_gene: TRBV20-1
len: 9
CDR3aa: SARDQVGAF

v_gene: TRBV9
len: 13
CDR3aa: ASSVAGDVGQPQH

v_gene: TRBV7-2
len: 12
CDR3aa: ASSPRGGDYGYT

v_gene: TRBV18
len: 14
CDR3aa: ASSPLADYSGNTIY

v_gene: TRBV27
len: 16
CDR3aa: ASPSGGVGGIVDYGYT

v_gene: TRBV7-9
len: 12
CDR3aa: ASSLDGQGSGYT

v_gene: TRBV6-6
len: 14
CDR3aa: ASSSGQGRGKETQY

v_gene: TRBV10-3
len: 11
CDR3aa: AIQPGGHYGYT

v_gene: TRBV12-3/TRBV12-4
len: 11
CDR3aa: ASSFQENQPQH

v_gene: TRBV12-3/TRBV12-4
len: 11
CDR3aa: ASNQQGPDTQY

v_gene: TRBV5-1
len: 13
CDR3aa: ASSPLAGVTREQF

v_gene: TRBV28
len: 13
CDR3aa: ASSFPGIGTYEQY

v_gene: TRBV7-2
len: 13
CDR3aa: ASSLAGGNNEKLF

v_gene: TRBV7-2
len: 14
CDR3aa: ASSLGGRSPRETQY

v_gene: TRBV24-1
len: 15
CDR3aa: ATSDPTVGSFTDTQY

v_gene: TRBV7-9
len: 11
CDR3aa: ASSPRVYNEQF

v_gene: TRBV19
len: 12
CDR3aa: ATEGGPNTGELF

v_gene: TRBV6-5
len: 11
CDR3aa: ASSPPQGGKQY

v_gene: TRBV14
len: 14
CDR3aa: ASSQAEARPTDTQY

v_gene: TRBV9
len: 12
CDR3aa: ASSVGTGRETQY

v_gene: TRBV4-2
len: 12
CDR3aa: ASSHTQGDGGYT

v_gene: TRBV20-1
len: 10
CDR3aa: SASEPNYGYT

v_gene: TRBV7-6
len: 16
CDR3aa: ASSLASGGALSHNEQF

v_gene: TRBV18
len: 11
CDR3aa: ASSPGQGEKLF